A selection of T cell receptor beta chains follows, all from one sample in a study of T cell repertoires in cytomegalovirus infection. TCRdb used MiXCR to reprocess the reads, holding one entry per CDR3 protein. Among around 710,000 distinct CDR3 sequences listed, about 27% were seen once. No cognate antigen is known for these TCRs. This material consisted of cultured CD8+ T cells from PBMCs, taken from culture after CMV antigen stimulation. Receptors originate from a human donor in good health (CMV status not recorded). Some clones in this sample may be carry-over from other donors' samples. The CDR3 runs from the conserved cysteine through the conserved F or W. D genes are given only for firm matches. Clone size, where shown, is once, few, many, or a class for clones that have expanded.

>-|TRBJ1-1|few|TRBV4-2
TGTGCCAGCAGCCAAACCGGGACACCGAACACTGAAGCTTTCTTT
CASSQTGTPNTEAFF
>-|TRBJ2-1|once|TRBV10-3
TGTGCCATCAGTGATCTGAAGGGCCATGAGCAGTTCTTC
CAISDLKGHEQFF
>-|TRBJ1-4|-|TRBV5-4
TGTGCCAGCAGCTTACAACCCGGCTTAAATGAAAAACTGTTTTTT
CASSLQPGLNEKLFF
>TRBD2|TRBJ2-1|many|TRBV7-6
TGTGCCAGCAGCTTACTTAGCGGGGGGGCCCCCTACAATGAGCAGTTCTTC
CASSLLSGGAPYNEQFF
>-|TRBJ1-2|-|TRBV27
TGTGCCAGCAGCCCGAAGGGGGGGGCCTGGTATGGCTACACCTTC
CASSPKGGAWYGYTF
>-|TRBJ1-1|-|TRBV6-5
TGTGCCAGCACTCACAGGGCGAGGATGAACAATGAAGCTTTCTTT
CASTHRARMNNEAFF
>TRBD1|TRBJ2-3|-|TRBV27
TGTGCCAGCAGTTTATTGCCGGGACAGGGTAAGGATACGCAGTATTTT
CASSLLPGQGKDTQYF
>-|TRBJ2-1|few|TRBV7-8
TGTGCCAGCAGCCCGACTAGGGGGGGGGGTGAGCAGTTCTTC
CASSPTRGGGEQFF
>TRBD1|TRBJ2-7|many|TRBV7-6
TGTGCCAGCAGCGACGACAGGGGAAGGGGCTACGAGCAGTACTTC
CASSDDRGRGYEQYF
>TRBD1|TRBJ1-2|few|TRBV4-1
TGCGCCAGCAGGACCCGACAGGGCGCAAATGGCTACACCTTC
CASRTRQGANGYTF
>-|TRBJ2-1|few|TRBV11-3
TGTGCCAGCAGCGTGGACTCCTCGAGCTCCTACAATGAGCAGTTCTTC
CASSVDSSSSYNEQFF
>TRBD1|TRBJ2-7|few|TRBV10-3
TGTGCCATCCGAAAGGACAGGGACGAGCAGTACTTC
CAIRKDRDEQYF
>-|TRBJ2-3|-|TRBV7-9
TGTGCCAGCACCGACACAACAGATACGCAGTATTTT
CASTDTTDTQYF
>TRBD2|TRBJ2-2|many|TRBV7-6
TGTGCCAGCAGCCTCGGTAGCGGGGGACAGAACACCGGGGAGCTGTTTTTT
CASSLGSGGQNTGELFF
>-|TRBJ1-6|-|TRBV12-3/TRBV12-4
TGTGCCAGCAGTTCGTCCCGGGACGCCTGGGGGGCCCTCCACTTT
CASSSSRDAWGALHF
>-|TRBJ1-2|-|TRBV12-3/TRBV12-4
TGTGCCAGCGGGGCCACAAAGTGGGCCTATGGCTACACCTTC
CASGATKWAYGYTF
>-|TRBJ2-7|-|TRBV4-1
TGCGCCAGCAGCCAAACGAGGGCCGGCTCCTACGAGCAGTACTTC
CASSQTRAGSYEQYF
>-|TRBJ2-3|few|TRBV24-1
TGTGCCACTTCGGTGGGGGGCACAGATACGCAGTATTTT
CATSVGGTDTQYF
>-|TRBJ2-5|-|TRBV12-3/TRBV12-4
TGTGCCAGCAGTCTACCGGGACTGGCGCAAGAGACCCAGTACTTC
CASSLPGLAQETQYF
>-|TRBJ2-1|-|TRBV27
TGTGCCAGCAGTTTTGGGACGGGGGGCGAGGGTCCTACGAATGAGCAGTTCTTC
CASSFGTGGEGPTNEQFF
>-|TRBJ1-1|few|TRBV19
TGTGCCAGTAGTGCCCACAGGCTCCTGAACACTGAAGCTTTCTTT
CASSAHRLLNTEAFF
>TRBD1|TRBJ1-5|-|TRBV7-9
TGTGCCAGCAGCTCAACAGGGGCCCTCAATCAGCCCCAGCATTTT
CASSSTGALNQPQHF
>TRBD1|TRBJ2-1|many|TRBV7-9
TGTGCCAGCGCTGGGACAGGGGACCCCTACAATGAGCAGTTCTTC
CASAGTGDPYNEQFF
>-|TRBJ2-5|-|TRBV5-1
TGCGCCAGCAGCGCAACCCCGGGACACCAAGAGACCCAGTACTTC
CASSATPGHQETQYF
>-|TRBJ2-3|-|TRBV4-3
TGCGCCAGCAGCCAAGGAGGTCGGGCAGATACGCAGTATTTT
CASSQGGRADTQYF
>TRBD1|TRBJ2-7|few|TRBV7-6
TGTGCCAGCAGCCCACAGGGGCGGCCCTACGAGCAGTACTTC
CASSPQGRPYEQYF
>TRBD1|TRBJ2-2|-|TRBV12-3/TRBV12-4
TGTGCCAGCAGTCCCAACCGGGACAGGGGGGGGAACACCGGGGAGCTGTTTTTT
CASSPNRDRGGNTGELFF
>-|TRBJ1-1|few|TRBV6-5
TGTGCCAGCAGTTCCTCGGGGCCCAGGAACACTGAAGCTTTCTTT
CASSSSGPRNTEAFF
>-|TRBJ1-2|few|TRBV19
TGTGCCAGTGGGAGGACGGACTATGGCTACACCTTC
CASGRTDYGYTF
>-|TRBJ1-5|few|TRBV7-6
TGTGCCAGCAGCGCTGGGATTAATCAGCCCCAGCATTTT
CASSAGINQPQHF